This T cell receptor beta chain originates from a study of Ad26.COV2.S vaccination and SARS-CoV-2 variants (dated by TCRdb to the early 2020s). Some background on the complete study: Donors in the vaccine arm were drawn from COV1001, a multicentre, randomized, double-blind, placebo-controlled phase I-IIa trial testing Ad26.COV2.S in healthy adults. Ad26.COV2.S was administered intramuscularly at a dose of 5x10^10 or 1x10^11 viral particles, either as one shot or as two shots given 56 days apart. The specificity and breadth of SARS-CoV-2-reactive T cell receptors after Ad26.COV2.S vaccination were assessed by TCRbeta repertoire sequencing. The TCR-sequenced set comprised about 30 samples: around 20 Ad26.COV2.S vaccine recipients, 5 placebo recipients and 8 SARS-CoV-2 convalescent individuals. Participants in the trial were split at random into five groups of five each, receiving low-dose or high-dose Ad26.COV2.S once or twice, or else placebo on both occasions. Investigators did not know the trial group allocation while performing experiments and assessing outcomes.

On this clone itself: Its cognate antigen has yet to be identified. The input lacks base qualities; no much larger clone sits a single base away.

The treatment or condition label, read with the paper, signifies: roughly 18 received Ad26.COV2.S at low or high dose, single or two shots; about 5 received placebo; per-sample allocation not given. Repertoires of vaccine and placebo recipients were sequenced from samples taken on day 63 after the first injection. In Cohort 1b, 25 adults aged 18-55 years were enrolled at a single site in Boston, USA, between 29 July and 7 August 2020. Ad26.COV2.S was a replication-incompetent adenovirus type 26 vector that expressed a prefusion-stabilized SARS-CoV-2 spike protein derived from the original Wuhan strain. Overall study results and their limits: Spike-specific TCR breadth was higher in Ad26.COV2.S recipients than in placebo recipients (P = 0.0014). The study was not powered to compare responses between vaccine doses or regimens. The authors noted that total T cell responses may have been underestimated by the TCR breadth and depth analyses. Comparable non-spike TCR breadth was observed between vaccine and placebo recipients, consistent with only spike being contained in the vaccine. After vaccination, substantial breadth of spike-specific CD8+ and CD4+ T cell responses was reported.

TCRbeta CDR3 regions were sequenced with the immunoSEQ Assay. After extraction, genomic DNA underwent amplification by bias-controlled multiplex PCR, followed by high-throughput sequencing. The study's processing was this. To quantify the absolute abundance of every unique TCRbeta CDR3 region, sequences were collapsed and filtered. T cell fraction was estimated by normalizing TCRbeta template counts to usable DNA, with usable DNA measured through amplification of reference genes found in all nucleated cells. Repertoire TCRs were annotated as SARS-CoV-2-specific when V gene, CDR3 amino acid sequence and J gene were exactly matched to a known reactive TCR set. The reference SARS-CoV-2 TCR set came from MIRA and was filtered for enrichment in COVID-19-positive ImmuneCODE repertoires, removing public or cross-reactive TCRs. Using the MIRA antigens, annotated TCRs were further analysed by specific ORF or by position within an ORF. Breadth was defined as the number of annotated unique rearrangements divided by the total number of unique productive rearrangements, and depth was defined as the summed frequency of the annotated unique rearrangements. Two-sided Wilcoxon rank-sum tests were used to compare TCR breadth between groups. What TCRdb holds here is the immuneACCESS table cut down to in-frame rearrangements. Part of the clones is not present; checked against another copy, under half of the missing clones reflect an unresolved V gene, and the others are unexplained. That table supplies the V and J calls and clone size; D and trimming were determined from the DNA. The sample has fewer than 900,000 clones on record, 89% of them singletons. The ten largest clones take up 1.5% of the sample.

The germline V gene (reference sequence) sets CDR1 to LNHDA and CDR2 to SQIVND. Measured from the cysteine to the phenylalanine, the CDR3 is 14 residues long. Solely the CDR3 DNA is kept, with 42 bases framed from the first base. V is cut by 10 bases and J by 4 bases, and the space between the germline ends is 19 bases. The TCR was taken from a person aged 18-65 years who received the Ad26.COV2.S COVID-19 vaccine or a placebo. The sample in question was peripheral blood, obtained in a trial of Ad26.COV2.S vaccine versus placebo. The receptor chain draws on TRBV19 and TRBJ2-5; TRBD2 is a weak D gene call, 5 bases matching. This receptor carries the CDR3 CATRRAGGGETQYF. The DNA sequence reads TGTGCCACCAGAAGGGCGGGTGGAGGAGAGACCCAGTACTTC.